This section outlines one T cell receptor (beta chain) sequence together with its context. It lacks a known antigen. Nothing much larger sits one base from this clone, and base qualities are not available. To prepare the library, the immunoSEQ multiplex PCR assay was applied. A mixture of 60 forward primers for TCR Vbeta segments and 13 reverse primers for TCR Jbeta segments was used in the multiplex PCR. The CDR3 region of rearranged TCR beta genes was amplified from genomic DNA with a multiplex PCR assay. On the Illumina HiSeq System, the amplified TCR beta libraries were sequenced as 87-base-pair reads. The original methods were these. Across the roughly 670 repertoires, a later analysis counted approximately 75 million unique TCR beta chains, around 11 million of which were shared by at least two donors. To remove PCR and sequencing errors, raw reads were error-corrected and collapsed into unique sequences using a nearest-neighbor algorithm that merged closely related sequences. CDR3 sequences were aligned to IMGT reference sequences to assign V, D and J gene segments. For a sequence to be retained, a match of at least six nucleotides was required to both a V gene segment and a J gene segment. A rearrangement counted as productive if the CDR3 had no stop codons and remained in frame with V and J, and every other rearrangement counted as non-productive. Following IMGT convention, CDR3 was defined as the stretch from the second conserved V-encoded cysteine to the conserved J-encoded phenylalanine. The earlier analysis of about 530 of the donors excluded any sequence lacking an unambiguous match to a single V gene segment. An earlier analysis of 500 to 700 of the donors classified V segments as functional when productive rearrangements were above 56.7% and as segregating when the standard deviation between donors was above 5%. A statistical classification framework was developed to diagnose cytomegalovirus status using the catalog of TCR beta chain sequences. In a later analysis, V and J genes were assigned by comparing TCR nucleotide sequences against IMGT/GENE-DB human TR gene sequences. In a later analysis, CDR3 sequences and most-parsimonious VDJ recombination scenarios were assigned using the TCRdist pipeline. In a later analysis, each TCR beta chain was defined by its CDR3 amino acid sequence together with its V-gene family, and reads without a unique V-gene family were excluded. A later analysis removed 592 highly shared, low-generation-probability nucleotide sequences to deal with suspected cross-contamination and a sequencing artifact. A later analysis calculated a clonal expansion index for each public chain from normalized within-repertoire ranks of inferred template counts. A later analysis computed generation probabilities with a VDJ recombination model fitted to out-of-frame rearrangements, and checked the results against IGoR. In a later analysis, TCR-TCR, TCR-HLA and TCR-CMV co-occurrence was scored with hypergeometric tests, and a repertoire-size bias correction was applied to TCR pairs. To estimate false discovery rates, a later analysis permuted the HLA or CMV assignments 20 times. In a later analysis, co-occurring TCRs were grouped with DBSCAN, and TCRdist sequence similarity was added when clustering was performed within HLA-allele-positive subsets. Repertoires with fewer than 30,000 or more than 120,000 public chains were left out of co-occurrence clustering, as were a few repertoires with anomalous nucleotide sharing. TCRdb retrieved this table from immuneACCESS and kept in-frame rearrangements only. Not all clones are present; in checked studies, unresolved V genes account for under half, and no reason is known for the remainder. V, J and clone size are those of that table, while D and trimming were read from the DNA. The table for this sample lists under 250,000 clones; approximately 85% of them were counted only once. The ten largest make up about 2.5% of the sample.

This specimen comes from a study of cytomegalovirus exposure and HLA in healthy donors (TCRdb year 2017). About the study as a whole: An earlier analysis of 587 of the donors reported around 280 Gb of sequence data and around 110 million unique TCR beta sequences obtained from about 179 million T cells. To decide whether each TCR beta V gene segment behaved as functional or pseudogenic, an earlier analysis of some 600 of the donors relied on high-throughput TCR beta sequencing. All discovery cohort repertoires had been generated on a single sequencing platform. The aim of the study was to test whether cataloging public T cell receptors could identify signatures of past pathogen exposure. Donor age, sex, ethnicity and CMV serostatus were compiled alongside the repertoire data. Roughly 5 DR-DQ haplotypes were treated as single units for association and clustering because of strong linkage in the cohort. Approximately 300 gigabases of sequencing data and around 88 million unique TCR sequences made up an early release that covered under 750 HLA-typed donors. A later genetic analysis took genome-wide SNP genotypes for about 55% of the 666 donors and used that subset as a discovery cohort. Of the roughly 420 genotyped donors, roughly 76% were placed in the genetic ancestry cluster associated with self-reported Caucasian donors. In a later analysis, previously published TCR beta repertoires from roughly 710 donors were re-analyzed and high-resolution HLA genotyping was added so that TCR occurrence patterns could be studied. In addition to the first cohort of approximately 670 subjects, a separate validation cohort of 120 different subjects was used. The study combined high-throughput TCR immunosequencing, statistical association of individual TCRs with disease status, and machine learning to predict cytomegalovirus infection status. The T cell repertoires of 670 or so subjects were profiled by immunosequencing and related to cytomegalovirus serostatus. In the later analysis, no new phenotypic data were used to find candidate immune exposures; instead, reliance was placed on TCR beta sequences and their occurrence across donors. On average, around 230,000 unique TCR beta nucleotide sequences were sequenced per donor among a few hundred genotyped donors of the cohort, with around 19% of those sequences being non-productive. Both class I and class II loci were covered by HLA typing, at four-digit resolution. Typing coverage varied by locus: roughly 629-640 donors for A, B, C, DRB1 and DQB1; about 520 for DQA1; more than 600 for DPA1; about 450 for DPB1.

What the authors observed across the whole study: Because some donors lacked HLA typing at each locus, the association tests relied only on the typed subset. The cohort was sequenced for TCR beta chains only, and without alpha or paired-chain data the features that could be detected were limited. In an earlier analysis of around 600 of the donors, most TCR beta V segments were observed in productive rearrangements about 87% or about 30% of the time, broadly matching IMGT annotations. The 87-base-pair reads could not distinguish some IMGT-functional V segments, including TRBV6-2 and TRBV6-3, so those segments were excluded. Linkage disequilibrium might explain the correlated functional status among segregating V segments, but an unknown experimental factor could not be ruled out. Assigning TCR associations to individual alleles was difficult when HLA alleles, especially DR and DQ, strongly co-occurred. Sequencing depth was assumed to be roughly uniform across donors in the presence/absence analyses, though that assumption may not hold. Immune exposure information for the cohort was limited to CMV serostatus. According to a later analysis, most CMV-associated TCR beta chains appeared to be HLA-restricted, and the HLA associations seemed to be driven largely by CMV exposure. Most TCR sequences were seen in very few donors, while some public TCRs were found in many individuals. A cluster of highly shared sequence variants was judged likely to be a technical artifact of the sequencing pipeline. The authors suggested that the approach could potentially be extended to other disease states and immunological phenotypes. A few of the identified cytomegalovirus-associated TCR beta chains were confirmed in vitro to be specific for cytomegalovirus antigens. A further reported finding was that TCR beta sequences accurately predicted the HLA-A and HLA-B alleles for most subjects in the first cohort. A later analysis associated 16,951 TCR beta sequences with specific HLA alleles at a false discovery rate of 0.05. V-gene and J-gene trimming of TCR beta chains was associated with a missense DCLRE1C variant in a later genetic analysis, and the association was replicated in an independent cohort. The study gave a list of more than 150 TCR beta chains associated with cytomegalovirus. Compared with the roughly 710-donor mean, donors in an Asian-associated ancestry cluster had fewer N-insertions in productive TCRs, according to a later genetic analysis. In a later analysis, TCR association rates were found to vary across HLA loci, with the most associated TCRs seen for DRB1 alleles and the fewest for HLA-C alleles. A later analysis found that HLA-associated TCR beta chains were more clonally expanded and had lower generation probabilities than equally common non-associated chains. The classifier was reported to diagnose cytomegalovirus status with high specificity and sensitivity in both the original cohort and the validation cohort. Several of the top co-occurrence clusters appeared to be linked to parvovirus B19, influenza, CMV and Epstein-Barr virus, according to a later analysis. Because counts were too low, under 20 rarely observed V segments, including chromosome 9 orphons, were left out of the earlier analysis of approximately 500 of the donors.

The cohort consisted of 600 to 700 healthy bone marrow donors. All cohort members were sampled while nominally healthy, although unrecorded immune exposures were likely present. The donor was CMV seronegative and belonged to the group of over 350 seronegative cohort members. A peripheral blood sample was collected from each donor, and TCR beta sequencing was performed on peripheral blood mononuclear cells. Genomic DNA extraction from the blood cell samples was performed with the Qiagen DNeasy Blood Extraction Kit. V gives up 3 bases and J gives up 5 bases, and the segment between their germline ends measures 14 bases. The cysteine opens and the phenylalanine closes a CDR3 of 15 amino acids. Only the CDR3 portion is preserved as DNA: 45 bases, with reading frame beginning at the first base. From the germline V gene, CDR1 is MGHRA and CDR2 is YSYEKL.

The chain is assembled from TRBV4-1 and TRBJ2-1; 7 matching bases give a weak D call of TRBD2. Input material: PBMCs. The clonotype originates from a middle-aged woman in good health and CMV-seronegative. The CDR3 corresponds to CASSQGGGGNNEQFF. In nucleotides, the sequence is TGCGCCAGCAGCCAGGGGGGAGGGGGTAACAATGAGCAGTTCTTC.